The 10 T cell receptor beta chains listed next were all sequenced from one sample in a study of blood T cell repertoires in COVID-19. Sequencing was performed with immunoSEQ multiplex PCR; in TCRdb, only in-frame clones are kept and a portion is missing. Here the sample spans 350,000 or so clones, around 82% being singletons. Sample: peripheral blood. These receptors were collected from a young man with active or convalescent COVID-19.

V and J are TRBV2 and TRBJ1-2, with 7 bases fitting TRBD1. V lost 4 bases and J lost 4; bases outside the gene matches: 3. The CDR3 totals 13 residues. The germline V gene encodes CDR1 SNHLY and CDR2 FYNNEI. The CDR3 region has the DNA TGTGCCAGCAGTGGGACAGGTTTCTATGGCTACACCTTC. Translating it yields CASSGTGFYGYTF.

The rearrangement joins TRBV29-1 to TRBJ1-1; TRBD1 might be the D (6 bases). Trimming left V 1 base short and J 5 bases short, with 11 bases between. The CDR3 covers 13 residues. In germline, CDR1 is SQVTM, CDR2 ANQGSEA. The CDR3 reads CSVEVGAWTEAFF. The CDR3 DNA reads TGCAGCGTTGAAGTGGGGGCTTGGACTGAAGCTTTCTTT.

V is TRBV30 and J is TRBJ1-6; perhaps TRBD1 as D (6 bases). This CDR3 is built from 12 residues. The germline gives CDR1 GTSNPN, CDR2 SVGIG (reference sequence). CDR3 in amino acids: CAGAQGNSPLHF. CDR3 in DNA: TGTGCGGGGGCCCAGGGGAATTCACCCCTCCACTTT.

The J gene is TRBJ1-2, the V gene TRBV28; TRBD1 agrees at 9 bases. From germline, CDR1 is MDHEN and CDR2 SYDVKM. The J segment lost 7 bases and the V segment lost 3 bases, leaving 6 bases of the junction unmatched. CDR3 size: 14 residues. The CDR3 bases are TGTGCCAGCAGTTTCGACAGGGGGTCTTCTGGCTACACCTTC. It specifies CASSFDRGSSGYTF.

The V call is TRBV6-2 or TRBV6-3, the J call TRBJ2-1, with 9 bases aligning to TRBD2. Per germline, CDR1 MNHEY and CDR2 SVGEGT. This CDR3 is 18 amino acids long. J gave up 0 bases and V 5 bases, and 11 bases lay outside the gene matches. CDR3: CASSRDTSGFSSYNEQFF. For the CDR3, the DNA is TGTGCCAGCAGTAGGGACACTAGCGGGTTTAGCTCCTACAATGAGCAGTTCTTC.

The chain is built from TRBV11-2 and TRBJ2-7; no clear D gene. V was clipped by 7 bases and J by 9 bases, with 4 bases between them. CDR3 size: 8 residues. Germline lookup yields CDR1 SGHAT and CDR2 FQNNGV. The CDR3 here is CASTGQYF. In DNA form, the CDR3 reads TGTGCCAGCACAGGGCAGTACTTC.

The rearrangement uses TRBV7-2 and TRBJ2-2; D unclear. Trimming stripped 5 bases from V and 8 bases from J, with 9 bases between. Germline CDR1 reads SGHTA; CDR2 reads FQGNSA. CDR3 length equals 12 residues. The CDR3 nucleotides read TGTGCCAGCAGCGAGACATCAGGGGAGCTGTTTTTT. Translating it yields CASSETSGELFF.

The chain links TRBV5-8 to TRBJ1-5; perhaps TRBD1 as D (5 bases). Per the germline V gene, CDR1 is SGHTS and CDR2 is YDEGEE. The CDR3 extends over 15 amino acids. V gave up 4 bases and J gave up 3 bases, with 14 bases separating them. The CDR3 DNA is TGTGCCAGCAGCCTCCACGGGGGACTCAATCAGCCCCAGCATTTT. Amino acids: CASSLHGGLNQPQHF.

The sample holds one count of this clone. This sequence joins TRBV10-3 and TRBJ1-2; D possibly corresponds to TRBD1 (6 bases). The germline V gene has CDR1 ENHRY and CDR2 SYGVKD. V was clipped by 10 bases and J by 7 bases, with 22 bases between them. The CDR3 runs 14 residues. The CDR3 reads CATPGRGGGGGYTF. CDR3 DNA: TGTGCCACCCCAGGTCGTGGGGGGGGCGGTGGCTACACCTTC.

The sample holds a few counts of this clone. The chain has TRBV7-8 and TRBJ1-5, with a tentative D call TRBD1 (6 bases). The germline CDR1 and CDR2 sequences are SGHVS and FQNEAQ. Trimming shortened V by 5 bases and J by 7 bases, and 15 bases separated the two germline ends. The CDR3 is 14 residues long. CDR3 in amino acids: CASSTRQASQPQHF. In DNA form, the CDR3 reads TGTGCCAGCAGCACCCGACAGGCCAGCCAGCCCCAGCATTTT.